The following is a T cell receptor beta chain sequence with its context. Its antigen is unknown. The sample belongs to a study of CD8 T cells in ankylosing spondylitis. Findings and limits, study-wide: Previous work reported some of these motif variants in the synovial fluid and blood of reactive arthritis. Researchers reportedly found disease-linked clones significantly enriched in matched ankylosing spondylitis synovial fluid. Seven to nine highly homologous variants made up a TCR beta motif, and this motif appeared characteristic of ankylosing spondylitis blood.

The V end was cut by 1 base, the J end by 10 bases, with 17 bases between. Per the germline V gene, CDR1 is SGHAT and CDR2 is FQNNGV. CDR3 size: 15 residues. Quantitative 5'-RACE with molecular barcodes produced the TCR beta libraries. Using its own MiXCR run on the 5' RACE reads, TCRdb lists one record per CDR3 protein. The sample has roughly 30,000 distinct CDR3 sequences, 14% seen once. The sample taken for sequencing was blood. This TCR derives from a male donor with ankylosing spondylitis or in good health (not recorded which). V gene TRBV11-2 combines with J gene TRBJ2-4; perhaps TRBD1 as D (7 bases). The chain's CDR3 is CASSLGPGQRAIQYF. The CDR3 region has the DNA TGTGCCAGCAGCTTAGGACCGGGACAGCGGGCGATTCAGTACTTC. Filled out from reference TRBV11-2 and TRBJ2-4, the complete variable domain reads EAGVAQSPRYKIIEKRQSVAFWCNPISGHATLYWYQQILGQGPKLLIQFQNNGVVDDSQLPKDRFSAERLKGVDSTLKIQPAKLEDSAVYLCASSLGPGQRAIQYFGAGTRLSVL.